The source of this T cell receptor beta chain is a study of regulatory T cells in long-lasting Graves disease. Broader study findings: Thyroid tissue went unstudied; only peripheral blood was examined.

Noted time point: persistent/refractory GD, antithyroid drugs over 5 years with positive TRAb. PBMC RNA was the source of the TCR library. All patients originated from an endocrinology department located in Xi'an, China. To make TCR beta libraries, researchers used iRepertoire HTBI primers and Arm-PCR of CDR3 regions. Via MiXCR, TCRdb re-called the multiplex PCR reads, giving one row per CDR3 protein. Of 430,000 or so distinct CDR3 sequences in the sample, around a fifth are singletons; the top ten hold over 11%. From germline, CDR1 is LNHDA and CDR2 SQIVND (reference sequence). Trimming took 0 bases from V and 1 from J, leaving 9 bases between them. CDR3 size: 15 residues. The table lists this clonotype with a few counts. Its antigen remains unidentified.

The chain uses TRBV19 and TRBJ1-1; the D gene is possibly TRBD1 (5 bases). Material: peripheral blood mononuclear cells (PBMCs), obtained when the disease was refractory, from a patient treated with antithyroid drugs. The TCR was taken from a female donor with Graves disease. The CDR3 DNA sequence: TGTGCCAGTAGTATAGAGGACAACCCGAACACTGAAGCTTTCTTT. It encodes CASSIEDNPNTEAFF.